This TCR beta chain originates from a study of cytomegalovirus exposure and HLA in healthy donors. Findings and limits, study-wide: At a 0.05 false discovery rate, a later analysis found over 15,000 TCR beta sequences to be associated with HLA alleles. A few CMV-associated chains were confirmed in vitro to be specific for CMV antigens.

In regard to this clone: Its antigen is unknown.

The PCR made use of 60 Vbeta and 13 Jbeta primers. Produced via immunoSEQ multiplex PCR; TCRdb's table is partial and in-frame only. The sample has under 200,000 clones; around 78% are singletons. Per germline, CDR1 MNHEY and CDR2 SMNVEV (reference sequence). The CDR3 is made up of 15 amino acids. The V end was cut by 5 bases, the J end by 1 base, with 15 bases between. V and J are TRBV27 and TRBJ2-7, with D possibly TRBD1 on 5 matching bases. Sequences were obtained from PBMCs. The origin of this receptor is a woman in her 30s in good health and CMV-seropositive. The CDR3 DNA sequence: TGTGCCAGCAGTCACCTCAAAGACAGATCCTACGAGCAGTACTTC. Translated, it gives CASSHLKDRSYEQYF.